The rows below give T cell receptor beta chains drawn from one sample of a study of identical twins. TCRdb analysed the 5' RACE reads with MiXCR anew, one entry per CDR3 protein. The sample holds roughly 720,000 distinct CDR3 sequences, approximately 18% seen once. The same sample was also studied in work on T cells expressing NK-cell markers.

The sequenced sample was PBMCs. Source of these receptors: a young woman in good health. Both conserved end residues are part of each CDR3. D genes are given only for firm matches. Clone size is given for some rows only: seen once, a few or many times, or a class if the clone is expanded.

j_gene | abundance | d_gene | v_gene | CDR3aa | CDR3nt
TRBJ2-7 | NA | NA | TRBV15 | CATSRARGRNEQYF | TGTGCCACCAGCAGAGCGAGGGGGAGGAACGAGCAGTACTTC
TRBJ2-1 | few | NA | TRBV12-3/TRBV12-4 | CASRPPDNEQFF | TGTGCCAGTCGGCCGCCAGACAATGAGCAGTTCTTC
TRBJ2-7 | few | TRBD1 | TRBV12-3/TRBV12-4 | CASSFSGQGYYEQYF | TGTGCCAGCAGTTTCTCGGGACAGGGGTACTACGAGCAGTACTTC
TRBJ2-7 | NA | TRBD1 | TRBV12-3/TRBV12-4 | CASSRGTGGREQYF | TGTGCCAGCAGCAGAGGGACAGGGGGTAGGGAGCAGTACTTC
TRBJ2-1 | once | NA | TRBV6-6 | CASSTVTENEQFF | TGTGCCAGCAGTACCGTAACCGAAAATGAGCAGTTCTTC
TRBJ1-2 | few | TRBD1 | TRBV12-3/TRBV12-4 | CASRSYYDRGSGYTF | TGTGCCAGCAGGAGTTACTATGACAGGGGCAGCGGCTACACCTTC
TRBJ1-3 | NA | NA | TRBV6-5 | CGFYSGNTIYF | TGTGGATTTTACTCTGGAAACACCATATATTTT
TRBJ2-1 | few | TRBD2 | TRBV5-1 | CASSLSSETSEFF | TGCGCCAGCAGCTTGAGTTCAGAGACTAGCGAGTTCTTC
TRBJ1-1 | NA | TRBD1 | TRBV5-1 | CASSSDRGHLGAFF | TGCGCCAGCAGCTCGGACAGGGGGCATCTGGGGGCTTTCTTT
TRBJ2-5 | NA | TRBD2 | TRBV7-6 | CASSSTTSGVGQTQYF | TGTGCCAGCAGCTCGACGACTAGCGGGGTAGGACAGACCCAGTACTTC
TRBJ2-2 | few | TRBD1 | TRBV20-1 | CSARDRLATGELFF | TGCAGTGCTAGGGACAGGCTCGCTACCGGGGAGCTGTTTTTT
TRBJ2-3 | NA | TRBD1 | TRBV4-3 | CASSLDPGTASTDTQYF | TGCGCCAGCAGCCTTGATCCCGGGACAGCGAGCACAGATACGCAGTATTTT
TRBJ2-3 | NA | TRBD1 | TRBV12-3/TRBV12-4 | CASSFGTGGADTQYF | TGTGCCAGCAGTTTTGGAACAGGGGGCGCAGATACGCAGTATTTT
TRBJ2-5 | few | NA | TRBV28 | CASSLPGDQETQYF | TGTGCCAGCAGTTTACCCGGGGACCAAGAGACCCAGTACTTC
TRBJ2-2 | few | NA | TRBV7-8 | CASTPVRASTGELFF | TGTGCCAGCACCCCAGTGAGGGCGAGCACCGGGGAGCTGTTTTTT